A selection of T cell receptor beta chains follows, all from one sample in a study of spatial heterogeneity in lung cancer. TCRdb recomputed calls from the 5' RACE reads with MiXCR, one row per CDR3 protein. The profile covers approximately 39,000 distinct CDR3 sequences, with about 7% appearing a single time and around 30% taken by the ten largest. Here the sequenced sample was PBMCs, taken at surgery. The receptors derive from a female donor with early-stage non-small cell lung cancer. CDR3s include the opening cysteine and the closing phenylalanine or tryptophan. The D gene is left open where the match is weak. Clone size appears in some rows only: once, few, many, or a class for an expanded clone.

TRBJ2-1,many,TRBV28,-,TGTGCCAGCAGTTTAAGTCCGAACAATGAGCAGTTCTTC,CASSLSPNNEQFF
TRBJ2-7,-,TRBV29-1,TRBD1,TGCAGCGTACAAACAGGGGACGAGCAGTACTTC,CSVQTGDEQYF
TRBJ2-3,-,TRBV28,-,TGTGCCAGCAGTTTGGGGGGCAGCCTCACAGATACGCAGTATTTT,CASSLGGSLTDTQYF
TRBJ1-6,many,TRBV7-9,-,TGTGCCAGCAGCTTAGGCAGGGGAAATAATTCACCCCTCCACTTT,CASSLGRGNNSPLHF
TRBJ2-7,few,TRBV20-1,-,TGCAGTGAGCTAGGGGACCACGAGCAGTACTTC,CSELGDHEQYF
TRBJ2-1,-,TRBV2,TRBD2,TGTGCCAGCAGTGTCGGCCGCGGACTAGCGGGAATGGATGAGCAGTTCTTC,CASSVGRGLAGMDEQFF
TRBJ1-1,few,TRBV27,-,TGTGCCAGCAGGGGGATCGGCCGGACTGAAGCTTTCTTT,CASRGIGRTEAFF
TRBJ2-1,few,TRBV6-5,-,TGTGCCAGCAGTTACTCTGCTAGCGTCGAGCAGTTCTTC,CASSYSASVEQFF
TRBJ2-1,few,TRBV24-1,-,TGTGCCACCAGTGAGGCCGGATCCTACAATGAGCAGTTCTTC,CATSEAGSYNEQFF
TRBJ2-3,many,TRBV5-1,TRBD2,TGCGCCAGCAGCTTGGCAGCGGGACCCACAGATACGCAGTATTTT,CASSLAAGPTDTQYF
TRBJ2-6,many,TRBV12-3/TRBV12-4,-,TGTGCCAGCACCCCCCTCCCGGGGGCGAGCTCTGGGGCCAACGTCCTGACTTTC,CASTPLPGASSGANVLTF
TRBJ2-3,-,TRBV6-5,-,TGTGCCAGCGCCAAGAGTCGGGGAGATACGCAGTATTTT,CASAKSRGDTQYF
TRBJ1-4,many,TRBV4-2,-,TGTGCCAGCAGCCAACACGGTGATGAAAAACTGTTTTTT,CASSQHGDEKLFF
TRBJ2-3,many,TRBV27,-,TGTGCCAGCAGTTTACGCCCCAGGGGAGATACGCAGTATTTT,CASSLRPRGDTQYF
TRBJ1-3,-,TRBV5-1,TRBD1,TGCGCCAGCAGCTTGGAGCAGGGGGAGTCTGGAAACACCATATATTTT,CASSLEQGESGNTIYF
TRBJ2-6,many,TRBV7-2,-,TGTGCCAGCAGCTTGGGCGTAAACTCTGGGGCCAACGTCCTGACTTTC,CASSLGVNSGANVLTF
TRBJ1-2,-,TRBV4-1,-,TGCGCCAGCAGCCGGACAGTATACTATGGCTACACCTTC,CASSRTVYYGYTF
TRBJ1-1,few,TRBV4-2,-,TGTGCCAGCAGCCCTACCAAGGGGGGGTTTACTGAAGCTTTCTTT,CASSPTKGGFTEAFF
TRBJ2-3,-,TRBV20-1,TRBD2,TGCAGTGCTAGAGAGACTAGCGGGACAGATACGCAGTATTTT,CSARETSGTDTQYF
TRBJ2-7,many,TRBV20-1,-,TGCAGTGCAAACGACAGAACCTACGAGCAGTACTTC,CSANDRTYEQYF
TRBJ1-1,few,TRBV29-1,-,TGCAGCGTTGACAGGGTGGGAGCTGAAGCTTTCTTT,CSVDRVGAEAFF
TRBJ2-3,many,TRBV6-2/TRBV6-3,-,TGTGCCAGCAGTTTAAGAGCGGATAGCACAGATACGCAGTATTTT,CASSLRADSTDTQYF
TRBJ2-7,-,TRBV5-6,TRBD1,TGTGCCAGCAGCTTTGGACAGGGGCCACCGTGGCACTTC,CASSFGQGPPWHF
TRBJ1-2,few,TRBV5-4,TRBD1,TGTGCCAGCAGCTTGGAGGACAGGGTTGGCTACACCTTC,CASSLEDRVGYTF
TRBJ2-7,many,TRBV28,-,TGTGCCAGCAGTGCCCTATACAGGAGGTTTCGCGAGCAGTACTTC,CASSALYRRFREQYF